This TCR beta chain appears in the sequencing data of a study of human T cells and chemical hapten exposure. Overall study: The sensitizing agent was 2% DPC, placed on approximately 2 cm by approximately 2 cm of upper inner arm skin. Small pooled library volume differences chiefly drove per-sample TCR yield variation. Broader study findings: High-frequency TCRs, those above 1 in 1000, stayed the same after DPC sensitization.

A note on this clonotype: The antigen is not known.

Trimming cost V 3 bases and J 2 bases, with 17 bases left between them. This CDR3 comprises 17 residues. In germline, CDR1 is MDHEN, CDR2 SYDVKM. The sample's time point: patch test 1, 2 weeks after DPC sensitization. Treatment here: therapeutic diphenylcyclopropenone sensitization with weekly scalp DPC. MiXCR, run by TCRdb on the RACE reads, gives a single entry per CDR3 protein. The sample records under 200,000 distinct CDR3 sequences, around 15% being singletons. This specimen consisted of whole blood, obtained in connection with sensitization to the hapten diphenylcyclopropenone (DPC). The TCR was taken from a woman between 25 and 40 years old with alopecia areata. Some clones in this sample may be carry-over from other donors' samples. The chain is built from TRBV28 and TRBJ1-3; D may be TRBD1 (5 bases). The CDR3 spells CASSLRGSKRPGNTIYF. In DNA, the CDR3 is TGTGCCAGCAGTTTGAGGGGCAGCAAACGTCCTGGAAACACCATATATTTT. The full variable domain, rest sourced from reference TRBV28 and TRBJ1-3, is DVKVTQSSRYLVKRTGEKVFLECVQDMDHENMFWYRQDPGLGLRLIYFSYDVKMKEKGDIPEGYSVSREKKERFSLILESASTNQTSMYLCASSLRGSKRPGNTIYFGEGSWLTVV.